These 20 T cell receptor beta chains came from one sample sequenced in a study of cytomegalovirus exposure and HLA in healthy donors (dated by TCRdb to between 2016 and 2019). The library was built by means of the immunoSEQ multiplex PCR assay. For the multiplex PCR, a mixture combining 60 forward primers for TCR Vbeta segments and 13 reverse primers for TCR Jbeta segments was used. The clones in this table, taken by TCRdb from immuneACCESS, are in-frame only. Not every clone is retained; where verified, under half of the shortfall comes from an unresolved V gene, and the cause of the rest is unknown. This sample is represented by 90,000 to 120,000 clones; around 76% of them were singletons. Roughly 2.3% of the sample is taken by the ten largest. Source material: PBMCs. The receptor set was obtained from a man younger than 35 in good health and CMV-seronegative.

This clone was seen once. The V gene is TRBV7-3, the J gene TRBJ2-3; 7 bases agree with TRBD2. Germline values: CDR1 SGHTA, CDR2 FQGTGA. The CDR3 runs to 17 residues. V shed 0 bases, J shed 2 bases, and the junction held 8 bases outside the gene matches. The CDR3 DNA is TGTGCCAGCAGCTTAACGGGGGGGAGGATACTCACAGATACGCAGTATTTT. It encodes CASSLTGGRILTDTQYF.

J is TRBJ1-1 and V is TRBV5-8; D gene ambiguous. The CDR3 runs 17 residues. Germline V gives CDR1 SGHTS, CDR2 YDEGEE. Deletions cut 4 bases from V and 1 base from J, with 20 bases between. CDR3 sequence reads: CASSPQVGGTRNTEAFF. The CDR3 nucleotides are TGTGCCAGCAGCCCCCAAGTTGGCGGTACAAGGAACACTGAAGCTTTCTTT.

V and J are TRBV6-6 and TRBJ1-6; no definite D call. Deletions cut 10 bases from V and 7 bases from J, with 8 bases between. The CDR3 is made up of 11 amino acids. Germline loops: CDR1 MNHNY, CDR2 SVGAGI (reference sequence). DNA of the CDR3: TGTGCCACCGCAGCGAATTCACCCCTCCACTTT. As protein: CATAANSPLHF.

The chain employs TRBV7-8 and TRBJ2-1; a possible D gene is TRBD2 (5 bases). Trimming shortened V by 1 base and J by 6 bases, and 13 bases separated the two germline ends. This CDR3 spans 15 amino acids. Germline CDR1 reads SGHVS; CDR2 reads FQNEAQ. The CDR3 coding sequence is TGTGCCAGCAGCTTAGATCGCGGACTCTTCAATGAGCAGTTCTTC. Protein product: CASSLDRGLFNEQFF.

This chain uses TRBV18 with TRBJ1-2; weak D call: TRBD1 (5 bases). V lost 1 base to trimming and J lost 2 bases, with 11 bases between them. CDR1 and CDR2 (germline): KGHSH, LQKENI. This CDR3 spans 15 amino acids. CDR3 coding DNA: TGTGCCAGCTCACCACAAGGGGCCATGAACTATGGCTACACCTTC. Amino acids: CASSPQGAMNYGYTF.

This clone appeared a few times. This chain links TRBV5-4 with TRBJ1-4, with 9 bases lining up with TRBD1. CDR1 SGHNT and CDR2 YYREEE come from the germline V gene (reference sequence). CDR3 size: 13 residues. V lost 4 bases to trimming and J lost 12 bases; unmatched junction nucleotides: 7. The CDR3 loop is CASSPRTGDELFF. CDR3 bases: TGTGCCAGCAGCCCCCGGACAGGGGATGAACTGTTTTTT.

This chain links TRBV10-1 with TRBJ2-5, with D hard to call. The J call is doubtful: the DNA matches TRBJ2-7 better. This CDR3 comprises 13 residues. Germline lookup yields CDR1 WNHNN and CDR2 SYGVQD (reference sequence). CDR3 nucleotide sequence: TGCGCCAGCAGTGAGGGCGGCTCCTACGAGCAGTACTTC. It is translated as CASSEGGSYEQYF.

The chain joins TRBV27 to TRBJ2-7; D is uncertain. V lost 0 bases to trimming and J lost 3 bases, with 9 bases between them. CDR3 size: 14 residues. Per the germline V gene, CDR1 is MNHEY and CDR2 is SMNVEV (reference sequence). CDR3 in amino acids: CASSLSPQFYEQYF. The DNA for the CDR3 is TGTGCCAGCAGTTTATCCCCACAGTTCTACGAGCAGTACTTC.

CDR3 sequence: CASSVGGGDTGELFF. The CDR3, as DNA: TGTGCCAGCAGTGTTGGAGGGGGCGACACCGGGGAGCTGTTTTTT. The chain recombines TRBV6-1 with TRBJ2-2; tentatively, D is TRBD1 (7 bases). Per germline, CDR1 MNHNS and CDR2 SASEGT. The CDR3 consists of 15 residues. The V end lost 4 bases, the J end lost 3 bases, and 12 bases lay between the germline ends.

In this sample, this clone turned up once. V usage is TRBV28 and J usage is TRBJ2-2; possible D gene TRBD1, 5 bases. CDR3 length equals 13 residues. Germline CDR1 and CDR2: MDHEN and SYDVKM. Trimming took off 6 bases at V and 4 bases at J, with 9 bases between the two ends. This CDR3 reads CASRLTVTGELFF. For the CDR3, the DNA is TGTGCCAGCAGGCTGACAGTCACCGGGGAGCTGTTTTTT.

The V and J genes are TRBV10-1 and TRBJ2-7, with D hard to call. Germline V CDR1 and CDR2: WNHNN, SYGVQD (reference sequence). Trimming shortened V by 3 bases and J by 2 bases, and 11 bases separated the two germline ends. This CDR3 contains 14 residues. The CDR3 coding sequence is TGCGCCAGCAGTGACCCACCGAACACCTACGAGCAGTACTTC. Protein: CASSDPPNTYEQYF.

This clone was counted a single time. The chain is built from TRBV11-2 and TRBJ2-5; no clear D gene. Deletions cut 1 base from V and 5 bases from J, with 14 bases between. Germline-derived CDR1 and CDR2 are SGHAT and FQNNGV. The CDR3 runs to 15 residues. CDR3: CASSLVVVSRETQYF. Here the CDR3 DNA reads TGTGCCAGCAGCTTAGTAGTGGTCTCACGGGAGACCCAGTACTTC.

The chain combines TRBV5-8 with TRBJ1-5, with a weak D call TRBD1 (5 bases). Trimming removed 1 base from V and 4 bases from J, with 9 bases in between. Germline CDR1 and CDR2: SGHTS and YDEGEE. CDR3 length: 14 amino acids. CDR3 coding DNA: TGTGCCAGCAGCTTGCGGGGGGGAAATCAGCCCCAGCATTTT. Translated: CASSLRGGNQPQHF.

The chain couples TRBV11-2 to TRBJ2-7; D is uncertain. V was clipped by 4 bases and J by 6 bases, with 7 bases between them. Per germline, CDR1 SGHAT and CDR2 FQNNGV. CDR3 length: 11 residues. CDR3 amino acids: CASSSVSEQYF. CDR3 DNA: TGTGCCAGCAGCTCGGTCTCCGAGCAGTACTTC.

This chain joins TRBV19 and TRBJ2-1, with D maybe TRBD2 (5 bases). Trimming cost V 3 bases and J 11 bases, with 8 bases left between them. The CDR3 is made up of 11 amino acids. Germline V gene sequence: CDR1 LNHDA, CDR2 SQIVND (reference sequence). CDR3 DNA sequence: TGTGCCAGTAGTATTAGCGAGAAGCAGTTCTTC. Protein product: CASSISEKQFF.

On this clone: The germline gene is not matched at one end of the junction; a read error may be the cause. V and J are TRBV4-3 and TRBJ1-2, with D perhaps matching TRBD1 (5 bases). Germline V CDR1 and CDR2: LGHNA, YSLEER. CDR3 size: 14 residues. The CDR3 protein is CASSGRTRPYGYPF. The CDR3 nucleotides are TGCGCCAGCAGCGGAAGGACACGGCCGTATGGCTACCCCTTC.

The chain carries TRBV5-4 and TRBJ2-4; D is perhaps TRBD2 (7 bases). The ends were cut back, 1 base at V and 9 bases at J, with 20 bases in the middle. Germline loops: CDR1 SGHNT, CDR2 YYREEE (reference sequence). The CDR3 length is 16 residues. CDR3 DNA sequence: TGTGCCAGCAGCTTGCTCCCCCCAGGGGAGGGGAGCATTCAGTACTTC. This codes for CASSLLPPGEGSIQYF.

The chain links TRBV11-2 to TRBJ1-1, with 7 bases identical to TRBD1. There are 15 residues in the CDR3. V was clipped by 5 bases and J by 1 base; unmatched bases: 7. Looked up from germline, CDR1 is SGHAT and CDR2 is FQNNGV. The CDR3 DNA is TGTGCCAGCAGCCCCGAGGGGGCCGAGAACACTGAAGCTTTCTTT. Translating gives CASSPEGAENTEAFF. The full variable domain, in which reference TRBV11-2 and TRBJ1-1 provide the parts outside the CDR3, is EAGVAQSPRYKIIEKRQSVAFWCNPISGHATLYWYQQILGQGPKLLIQFQNNGVVDDSQLPKDRFSAERLKGVDSTLKIQPAKLEDSAVYLCASSPEGAENTEAFFGQGTRLTVV.

The V and J genes are TRBV2 and TRBJ1-3; 7 bases agree with TRBD1. Trimming cost V 8 bases and J 0 bases; bases outside gene matches: 7. Germline values: CDR1 SNHLY, CDR2 FYNNEI. The CDR3 is 15 amino acids. CDR3 in DNA: TGTGCCAGCCAGGGGGACCTAAGCTCTGGAAACACCATATATTTT. This gives the protein CASQGDLSSGNTIYF.

Details on this clone: At one of its ends the junction is not consistent with the germline gene, which may arise from a read error. V gene TRBV6-1 combines with J gene TRBJ1-2; D remains ambiguous. This CDR3 comprises 11 residues. Germline V lookup: CDR1 MNHNS, CDR2 SASEGT. In DNA form, the CDR3 reads TGTGCCAGCCGCCACAGCTATGGCTACCCCTTC. It specifies CASRHSYGYPF.